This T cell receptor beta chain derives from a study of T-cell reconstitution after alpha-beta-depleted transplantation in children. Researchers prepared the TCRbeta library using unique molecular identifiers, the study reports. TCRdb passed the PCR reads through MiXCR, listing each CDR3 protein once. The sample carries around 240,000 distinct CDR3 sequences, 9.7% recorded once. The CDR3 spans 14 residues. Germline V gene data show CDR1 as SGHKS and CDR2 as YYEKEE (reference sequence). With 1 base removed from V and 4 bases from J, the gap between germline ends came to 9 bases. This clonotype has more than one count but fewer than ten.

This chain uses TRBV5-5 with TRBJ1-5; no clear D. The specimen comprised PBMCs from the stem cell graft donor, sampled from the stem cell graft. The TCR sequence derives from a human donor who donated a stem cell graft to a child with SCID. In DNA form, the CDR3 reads TGTGCCAGCAGCTTGAATCCGGGGAATCAGCCCCAGCATTTT. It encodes CASSLNPGNQPQHF.